Presented here are 4 T cell receptor beta chains from one specimen sequenced in a study of memory CD4+ T cells and cytomegalovirus serostatus. Single viable CD3+CD4+CD8-CD45RO+ cells were sorted as the memory CD4+ T cells. Repertoires were generated with immunoSEQ multiplex PCR, while TCRdb's copy carries only in-frame clones and drops some. This sample carries tens of thousands of clones, 78% of them seen once, and the ten largest clones take 0.77%. Source material: memory CD4+ T cells from blood. The receptors here all came from an adult in good health and CMV-seronegative.

V usage is TRBV5-6 and J usage is TRBJ2-3; TRBD1 matches 9 bases. J was trimmed by 4 bases and V by 7 bases; bases with no gene match: 10. This CDR3 contains 15 residues. CDR1 SGHDT and CDR2 YYEEEE come from the germline V gene. CDR3 sequence (DNA): TGTGCCAGCTTAAGGCGGGACAGGGTTGCAGATACGCAGTATTTT. Protein product: CASLRRDRVADTQYF.

V and J are TRBV7-8 and TRBJ1-5; D possibly corresponds to TRBD1 (5 bases). Between the trimmed V and J ends, which lost 5 bases and 4 bases, there was a span of 21 bases. The germline gives CDR1 SGHVS, CDR2 FQNEAQ. The CDR3 runs to 17 residues. The CDR3 sequence is CASSPRRPGLSNQPQHF. CDR3 DNA: TGTGCCAGCAGCCCCCGAAGGCCAGGGTTATCAAATCAGCCCCAGCATTTT.

Judged by abundance, this clone is medium-sized. The V and J genes are TRBV7-2 and TRBJ2-4; 7 positions match TRBD2. V shed 1 base, J shed 8 bases, and the junction held 8 bases outside the gene matches. The CDR3 extends over 15 amino acids. Germline CDR1 SGHTA, CDR2 FQGNSA. The CDR3 bases are TGTGCCAGCAGCTTAGAGGGCAGGGAGGGTTACATTCAGTACTTC. It encodes CASSLEGREGYIQYF.

V usage is TRBV9 and J usage is TRBJ1-6; D is possibly TRBD1 (5 bases). Germline values: CDR1 SGDLS, CDR2 YYNGEE. The CDR3 consists of 14 residues. With 3 bases removed from V and 10 bases from J, the gap between germline ends came to 14 bases. The CDR3 is CASSAGTERSPLHF. The CDR3 DNA follows: TGTGCCAGCAGCGCCGGGACCGAGCGGTCACCCCTCCACTTT.